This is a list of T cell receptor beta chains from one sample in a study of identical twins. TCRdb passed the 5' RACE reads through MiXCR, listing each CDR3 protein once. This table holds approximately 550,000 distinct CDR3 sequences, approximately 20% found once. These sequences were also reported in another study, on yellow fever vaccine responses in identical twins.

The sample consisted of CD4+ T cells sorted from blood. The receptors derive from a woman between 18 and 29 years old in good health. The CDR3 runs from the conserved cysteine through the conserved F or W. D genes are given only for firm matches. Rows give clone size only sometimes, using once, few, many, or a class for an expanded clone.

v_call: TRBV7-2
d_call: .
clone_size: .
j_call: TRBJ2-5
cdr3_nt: TGTGCCAGCAGCTCCAAGAACCAAGAGACCCAGTACTTC
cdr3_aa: CASSSKNQETQYF

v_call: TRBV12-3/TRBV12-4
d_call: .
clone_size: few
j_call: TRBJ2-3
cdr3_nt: TGTGCCAGCAGTTTAATCCCGAGCACAGATACGCAGTATTTT
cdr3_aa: CASSLIPSTDTQYF

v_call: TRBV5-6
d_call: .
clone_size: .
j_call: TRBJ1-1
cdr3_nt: TGTGCCAGCAGCTACTTCGGGGCATTGGACACTGAAGCTTTCTTT
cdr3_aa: CASSYFGALDTEAFF

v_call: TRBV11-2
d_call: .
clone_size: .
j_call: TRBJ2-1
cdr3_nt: TGTGCCAGCACCTCAAGGGGCAGGGGCTACAATGAGCAGTTCTTC
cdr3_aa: CASTSRGRGYNEQFF

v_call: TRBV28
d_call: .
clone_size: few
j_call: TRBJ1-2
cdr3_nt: TGTGCCAGCAGGACCTCTAGCGGTAACTATGGCTACACCTTC
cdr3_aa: CASRTSSGNYGYTF

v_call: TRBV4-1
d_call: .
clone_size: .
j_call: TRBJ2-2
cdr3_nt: TGCGCCAGCAGCCAGGACTTTCCCTCGAACACCGGGGAGCTGTTTTTT
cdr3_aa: CASSQDFPSNTGELFF

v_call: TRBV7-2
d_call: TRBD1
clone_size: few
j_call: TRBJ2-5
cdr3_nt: TGTGCCAGCAGCTTGTTAGGGGGCTTAGGGACCCAGTACTTC
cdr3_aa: CASSLLGGLGTQYF

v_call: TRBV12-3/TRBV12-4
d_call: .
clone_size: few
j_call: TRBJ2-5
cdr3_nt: TGTGCCAGCAGTCTAGGGCAGGGCCAGCAGACCCAGTACTTC
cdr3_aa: CASSLGQGQQTQYF

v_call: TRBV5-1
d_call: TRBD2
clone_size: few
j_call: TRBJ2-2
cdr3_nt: TGCGCCAGCAGCGGTCGAGCGGGAGAACTGGCCGGGGAGCTGTTTTTT
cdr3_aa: CASSGRAGELAGELFF

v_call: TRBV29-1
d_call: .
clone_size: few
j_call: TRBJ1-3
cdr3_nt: TGCAGCGTTGAAACGGGTCCTTACTCTGGAAACACCATATATTTT
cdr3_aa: CSVETGPYSGNTIYF

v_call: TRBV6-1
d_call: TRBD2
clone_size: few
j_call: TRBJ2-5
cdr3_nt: TGTGCCAGCAGATCCCCGGGACTAGGGAAAGAGACCCAGTACTTC
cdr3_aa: CASRSPGLGKETQYF

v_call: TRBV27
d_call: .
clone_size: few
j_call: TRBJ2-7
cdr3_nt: TGTGCCAGCAGATTGGGGGCCACTGTAGGATCGTCGGGGCAGTACTTC
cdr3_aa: CASRLGATVGSSGQYF

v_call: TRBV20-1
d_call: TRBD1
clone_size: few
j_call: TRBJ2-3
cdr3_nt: TGCAGTGCTAGGGGGACAGGGACCTTGGATACGCAGTATTTT
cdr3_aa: CSARGTGTLDTQYF

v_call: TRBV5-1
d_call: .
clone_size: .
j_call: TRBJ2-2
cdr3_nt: TGCGCCAGCAGCTCGCACGGGACCGCAAACACCGGGGAGCTGTTTTTT
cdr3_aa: CASSSHGTANTGELFF

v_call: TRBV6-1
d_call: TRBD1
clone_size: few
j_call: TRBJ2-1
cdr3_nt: TGTGCCAGCAGTCCACGGGACAGTAAGGTCCATGAGCAGTTCTTC
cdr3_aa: CASSPRDSKVHEQFF

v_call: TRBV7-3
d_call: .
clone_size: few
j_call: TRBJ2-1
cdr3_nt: TGTGCCAGCAGCCCTAACCGGGCGACCTCCTACAATGAGCAGTTCTTC
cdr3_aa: CASSPNRATSYNEQFF

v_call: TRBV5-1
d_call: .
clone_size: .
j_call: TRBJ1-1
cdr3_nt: TGCGCCAGCAGCTCACAGGGTTTCACTGAAGCTTTCTTT
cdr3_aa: CASSSQGFTEAFF

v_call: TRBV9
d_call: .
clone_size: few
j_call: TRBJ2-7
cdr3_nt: TGTGCCAGCAGCGTAGATCCTAGCTCCTACGAGCAGTACTTC
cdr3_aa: CASSVDPSSYEQYF

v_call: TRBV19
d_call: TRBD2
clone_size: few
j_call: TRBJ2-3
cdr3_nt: TGTGCCAGTAGCTCCCAAGCGGGGGTAGATACGCAGTATTTT
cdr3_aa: CASSSQAGVDTQYF

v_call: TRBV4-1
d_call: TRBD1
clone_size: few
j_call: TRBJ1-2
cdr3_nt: TGCGCCAGCAGCCAGAGACAGGGGATTAATGGCTACACCTTC
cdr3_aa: CASSQRQGINGYTF

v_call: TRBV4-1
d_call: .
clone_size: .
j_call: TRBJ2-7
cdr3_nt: TGCGCCAGCAGCCAACCCACCGGGACCAAAGCCGCCGAGCAGTACTTC
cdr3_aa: CASSQPTGTKAAEQYF

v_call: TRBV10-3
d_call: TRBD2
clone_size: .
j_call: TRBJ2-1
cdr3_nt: TGTGCCATCAGCGGACTAGCGGGAGAGGGGATCTCCTACAATGAGCAGTTCTTC
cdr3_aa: CAISGLAGEGISYNEQFF

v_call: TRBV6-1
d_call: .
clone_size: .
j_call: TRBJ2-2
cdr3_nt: TGTGCCAGCAGTGAAGTTGGCCCCGGGGAGCTGTTTTTT
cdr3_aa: CASSEVGPGELFF

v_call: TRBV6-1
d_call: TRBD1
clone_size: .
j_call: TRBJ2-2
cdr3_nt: TGTGCCTGCCGCTCTCTGGACAGGGGGCATTCCGGGGAGCTGTTTTTT
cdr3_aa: CACRSLDRGHSGELFF

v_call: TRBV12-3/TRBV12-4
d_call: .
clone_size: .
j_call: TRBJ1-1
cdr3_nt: TGTGCCAGCAGTTTCTTGGCTGAAGCTTTCTTT
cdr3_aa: CASSFLAEAFF

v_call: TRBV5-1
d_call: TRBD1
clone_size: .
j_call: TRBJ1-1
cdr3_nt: TGCGCCAGCAGCTACGCGGACAGGCTGAACACTGAAGCTTTCTTT
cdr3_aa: CASSYADRLNTEAFF

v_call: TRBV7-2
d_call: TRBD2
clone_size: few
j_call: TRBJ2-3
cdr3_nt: TGTGCCAGCAGCCAAACGGGGGGTACGCAGTATTTT
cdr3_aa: CASSQTGGTQYF

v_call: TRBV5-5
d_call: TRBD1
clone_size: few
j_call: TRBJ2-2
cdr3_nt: TGTGCCAGCAGCTTCACAGGGGTTACCGGGGAGCTGTTTTTT
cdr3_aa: CASSFTGVTGELFF

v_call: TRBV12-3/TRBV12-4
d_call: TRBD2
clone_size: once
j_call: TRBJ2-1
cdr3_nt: TGTGCCAGCGGTGGTAGCGGGACCATTTCCTACAATGAGCAGTTCTTC
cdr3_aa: CASGGSGTISYNEQFF

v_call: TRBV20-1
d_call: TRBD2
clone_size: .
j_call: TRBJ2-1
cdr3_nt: TGCAGTGCTACCCCCACTAGCGGGGTGTACAATGAGCAGTTCTTC
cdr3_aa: CSATPTSGVYNEQFF

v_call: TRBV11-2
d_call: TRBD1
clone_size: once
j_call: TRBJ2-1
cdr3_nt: TGTGCCAGCAGCCGGACAGGGATTGAGCAGTTCTTC
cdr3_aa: CASSRTGIEQFF

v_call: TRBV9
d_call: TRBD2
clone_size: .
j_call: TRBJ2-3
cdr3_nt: TGTGCCAGCAGCGACGCAAGCGGGAGGGGTAGCACAGATACGCAGTATTTT
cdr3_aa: CASSDASGRGSTDTQYF

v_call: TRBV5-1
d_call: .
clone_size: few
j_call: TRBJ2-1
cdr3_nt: TGCGCCAGCAGCCTGTATATGGATGAGCAGTTCTTC
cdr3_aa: CASSLYMDEQFF

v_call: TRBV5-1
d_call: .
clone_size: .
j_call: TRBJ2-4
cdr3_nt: TGCGCCAGCAGCTTGGACGCCGCAGGAGCCAAAAACATTCAGTACTTC
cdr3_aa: CASSLDAAGAKNIQYF

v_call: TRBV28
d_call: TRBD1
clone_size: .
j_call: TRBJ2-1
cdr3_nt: TGTGCCAGCAGTCCCCTGGGACAGGGAAGGAATGAGCAGTTCTTC
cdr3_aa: CASSPLGQGRNEQFF

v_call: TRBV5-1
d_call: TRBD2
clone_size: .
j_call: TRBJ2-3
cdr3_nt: TGCGCCAGCAGCTCACTGACAGGACTAGCGGGGAGAAGTGACACAGATACGCAGTATTTT
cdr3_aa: CASSSLTGLAGRSDTDTQYF

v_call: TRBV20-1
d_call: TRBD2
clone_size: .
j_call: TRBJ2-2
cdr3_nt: TGCAGTGCGAACGGGAGGGTTGCCGGGGAGCTGTTTTTT
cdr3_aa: CSANGRVAGELFF

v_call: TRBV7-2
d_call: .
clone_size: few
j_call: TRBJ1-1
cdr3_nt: TGTGCCAGCAGCGCCACAGCTGTGGGCACTGAAGCTTTCTTT
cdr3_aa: CASSATAVGTEAFF